The present entry profiles one T cell receptor beta chain with its context. Its antigen is unidentified. The CDR3 has 16 amino acids. V shed 3 bases and J 2 bases; nucleotides not matched to a gene: 9. Germline assignment: CDR1 SGHTA and CDR2 FQGNSA. TCRdb passed the 5' RACE reads through MiXCR, listing each CDR3 protein once. The data contain 120,000 to 150,000 distinct CDR3 sequences, roughly 3.5% of them singletons. This record comes from a study of identical twins. Regarding the study as a whole: Interpretation of the results relied on cross-sectional statistical analysis and not on following the same donors. For zero-insertion analyses, partial confounding could come from invariant MAIT and iNKT cells. Twin pairs had excess sharing that was weaker in beta out-of-frame sequences. Compared with models, monozygotic twins showed more out-of-frame TCR alpha sharing.

The sequencing sample was made of memory T cells sorted from blood. The TCR was taken from a man in his late teens or twenties in good health. The chain combines TRBV7-2 with TRBJ2-7; 8 bases are a match to TRBD1. The CDR3 DNA is TGTGCCAGCAGCTTTGACAGGGGTCGTGGGACCTACGAGCAGTACTTC. This gives the protein CASSFDRGRGTYEQYF.